This T cell receptor (beta chain) was captured by sequencing in a study of blood T cell repertoires in COVID-19. Study at large: There were acute and convalescent COVID-19 samples, and they came from the United States, Italy and Spain. Nucleic acid was either cDNA or gDNA, and it came from T cells, B-cell-depleted T cells, or PBMCs.

Original data processing: Reference gene primer amplification yielded estimated nucleated cell counts. Sequencing was performed with immunoSEQ multiplex PCR; in TCRdb, only in-frame clones are kept and a portion is missing. The V and J calls and clone size are taken from that table; D and trimming were inferred from the DNA. The sample includes just under 150,000 clones, around nine tenths seen only once; the top ten take under 9%. Trimming shortened V by 3 bases and J by 7 bases, and 15 bases separated the two germline ends. This CDR3 has 15 residues. Germline lookup yields CDR1 KGHDR and CDR2 SFDVKD.

The sequenced sample consisted of peripheral blood. The TCR comes from a woman in her fifties or sixties with active or convalescent COVID-19. This chain connects TRBV24-1 to TRBJ2-1, with TRBD1 as a possible D gene (6 bases). CDR3 sequence: CATSDERAGANEQFF. CDR3 bases: TGTGCCACCAGTGATGAGAGGGCAGGGGCAAATGAGCAGTTCTTC.